These 32 T cell receptor beta chains came from one sample sequenced in a study of a mutant IDH1 vaccine in newly diagnosed glioma. Time point defined: week 23, last vaccination. In every dose of vaccine, 300 ug of mutant IDH1 20-mer peptide was given alongside topical imiquimod. The repertoire was sequenced with immunoSEQ multiplex PCR; TCRdb's copy has only in-frame clones and lacks some. The profile covers under 85,000 clones, with 85% to 90% appearing a single time and around 0.77% taken by the ten largest. The antigens of these receptors remain unknown. This specimen consisted of PBMCs, obtained from a glioma patient whose treatment included an IDH1 peptide vaccine. The receptors stem from a woman in her fifties or sixties with glioma.

As concerns this clone: Other DNA sequences in this specimen translate into the identical CDR3. This chain links TRBV6-6 with TRBJ2-5; D possibly corresponds to TRBD2 (6 bases). V gave up 0 bases and J gave up 3 bases, with 8 bases separating them. This CDR3 comprises 14 residues. CDR1 is MNHNY, CDR2 SVGAGI, per germline (reference sequence). The CDR3 sequence: CASSYSGGEETQYF. As DNA, the CDR3 is TGTGCCAGCAGTTACTCAGGAGGGGAAGAGACCCAGTACTTC.

The genes are TRBV6-1 and TRBJ2-3; TRBD2 agrees at 8 bases. The J segment lost 4 bases and the V segment lost 9 bases, leaving 9 bases of the junction unmatched. CDR3 length: 14 amino acids. Germline-derived CDR1 and CDR2 are MNHNS and SASEGT. CDR3 residues: CASTSGDWSDTQYF. In DNA form, the CDR3 reads TGTGCCAGTACTAGCGGAGATTGGTCAGATACGCAGTATTTT.

The rearrangement uses TRBV19 and TRBJ1-2, with TRBD1 matching 7 bases. The CDR3 contains 16 residues. Germline values: CDR1 LNHDA, CDR2 SQIVND (reference sequence). V shed 3 bases, J shed 2 bases, and the junction held 9 bases outside the gene matches. CDR3 bases: TGTGCCAGTAGTATTGCCCTACAGGGGCTGAACTATGGCTACACCTTC. Protein: CASSIALQGLNYGYTF.

The chain uses TRBV9 and TRBJ2-1; TRBD1 or TRBD2 may be the D gene (5 bases each). The CDR3 runs 14 residues. V shed 3 bases and J shed 5 bases, with 12 bases lying between them. From germline, CDR1 is SGDLS and CDR2 YYNGEE. The CDR3 loop reads CASSEWDRNNEQFF. In nucleotides, the CDR3 is TGTGCCAGCAGCGAGTGGGACCGAAACAATGAGCAGTTCTTC.

V gene TRBV2 combines with J gene TRBJ2-7; perhaps TRBD1 as D (6 bases). The CDR3 spans 12 residues. The germline CDR1 and CDR2 sequences are SNHLY and FYNNEI. The ends were cut back, 5 bases at V and 6 bases at J, with 11 bases in the middle. The CDR3 loop is CASSFQGGEQYF. The CDR3 DNA reads as TGTGCCAGCAGTTTTCAAGGGGGCGAGCAGTACTTC.

The V and J genes are TRBV19 and TRBJ1-1; possibly TRBD1 for D (6 bases). CDR1 and CDR2 (germline): LNHDA, SQIVND (reference sequence). Trimming took 4 bases from V and 4 from J, leaving 10 bases between them. This CDR3 region has 13 residues. Written as DNA, the CDR3 is TGTGCCAGTAGTACACAGGGTCCCACTGAAGCTTTCTTT. Protein: CASSTQGPTEAFF.

The gene calls are TRBV5-1 and TRBJ1-4, with 9 bases aligning to TRBD1. Germline V lookup: CDR1 SGHRS, CDR2 YFSETQ. V shed 4 bases and J 15 bases; nucleotides not matched to a gene: 16. The length of the CDR3 is 15 residues. CDR3 DNA: TGCGCCAGCAGCCCCACAGGGGGCGAAATAGGGTTGATGTTTTTT. Its translation: CASSPTGGEIGLMFF.

The rearrangement uses TRBV28 and TRBJ1-4; D may be TRBD1 (6 bases). The CDR3 covers 15 residues. Trimming pared 2 bases from V and 5 bases from J, leaving 12 bases between. Germline-derived CDR1 and CDR2 are MDHEN and SYDVKM. CDR3 DNA sequence: TGTGCCAGCAGTTTACCCAGGGGAAACAATGAAAAACTGTTTTTT. Translating it yields CASSLPRGNNEKLFF. Filled out from reference TRBV28 and TRBJ1-4, the complete variable domain reads DVKVTQSSRYLVKRTGEKVFLECVQDMDHENMFWYRQDPGLGLRLIYFSYDVKMKEKGDIPEGYSVSREKKERFSLILESASTNQTSMYLCASSLPRGNNEKLFFGSGTQLSVL.

V is TRBV5-5 and J is TRBJ1-5, with no clear D. Deletions cut 0 bases from V and 3 bases from J, with 4 bases between. The CDR3 runs to 13 residues. CDR1 and CDR2 from the germline V gene are SGHKS and YYEKEE (reference sequence). This chain's CDR3 is CASSLGVNQPQHF. CDR3 nucleotide sequence: TGTGCCAGCAGCTTGGGGGTCAATCAGCCCCAGCATTTT. The complete variable domain, with remaining parts taken from reference TRBV5-5 and TRBJ1-5, reads DAGVTQSPTHLIKTRGQQVTLRCSPISGHKSVSWYQQVLGQGPQFIFQYYEKEERGRGNFPDRFSARQFPNYSSELNVNALLLGDSALYLCASSLGVNQPQHFGDGTRLSIL.

The chain couples TRBV5-1 to TRBJ2-1; the D is unclear. Trimming stripped 0 bases from V and 4 bases from J, with 8 bases between. In germline, CDR1 is SGHRS, CDR2 YFSETQ. The CDR3 is 14 residues long. The CDR3 DNA follows: TGCGCCAGCAGCTTGGGAGGCGAGTACAATGAGCAGTTCTTC. This translates into CASSLGGEYNEQFF.

The chain has TRBV6-5 and TRBJ2-5; the D is unclear. This CDR3 comprises 13 residues. V shed 4 bases and J shed 3 bases, with 9 bases lying between them. CDR1 MNHEY and CDR2 SVGAGI come from the germline V gene. The CDR3 coding sequence is TGTGCCAGCAGTTCCCTAGTAAAAGAGACCCAGTACTTC. This codes for CASSSLVKETQYF.

The chain employs TRBV9 and TRBJ2-7; TRBD1 is a possible D gene (6 bases). V was cut by 3 bases and J by 5 bases, with 18 bases left in between. CDR1 is SGDLS and CDR2 is YYNGEE in the germline V gene. The CDR3 spans 15 residues. The CDR3 region has the DNA TGTGCCAGCAGCGCCGGGACATTTCTTGGCCACGAGCAGTACTTC. Its translation is CASSAGTFLGHEQYF. The whole variable domain, remainder taken from reference TRBV9 and TRBJ2-7, is DSGVTQTPKHLITATGQRVTLRCSPRSGDLSVYWYQQSLDQGLQFLIQYYNGEERAKGNILERFSAQQFPDLHSELNLSSLELGDSALYFCASSAGTFLGHEQYFGPGTRLTVT.

This clone was seen only a few times. The rearrangement joins TRBV15 to TRBJ1-1; the D gene is possibly TRBD1 (5 bases). V lost 0 bases to trimming and J lost 6 bases, with 14 bases between them. The CDR3 runs to 15 residues. Germline-derived CDR1 and CDR2 are LNHNV and YYDKDF (reference sequence). For the CDR3, the DNA is TGTGCCACCAGCAGAGACCTCGCAGGGATCTCTGAAGCTTTCTTT. It codes for CATSRDLAGISEAFF.

The chain has TRBV18 and TRBJ2-5; D possibly uses TRBD1 or TRBD2 (6 bases each). V was cut by 3 bases and J by 5 bases, with 19 bases left in between. Germline V gene data show CDR1 as KGHSH and CDR2 as LQKENI. CDR3 size: 16 residues. Here the CDR3 DNA reads TGTGCCAGCTCACCGCGGCGGGGACACGAGGGGGAGACCCAGTACTTC. As protein: CASSPRRGHEGETQYF.

The rearrangement links TRBV30 to TRBJ2-2; D perhaps matches TRBD1 (6 bases). The CDR3 sequence is 13 residues long. V lost 2 bases and J 6 bases, leaving 10 bases between the germline ends. CDR1 and CDR2 from the germline V gene are GTSNPN and SVGIG (reference sequence). The CDR3 region is CAWSSGVSGELFF. In DNA form, the CDR3 reads TGTGCCTGGAGTTCAGGGGTATCCGGGGAGCTGTTTTTT.

In DNA, the CDR3 is TGTGCCAGCAGCCAAGACATAGACAATGAGCAGTTCTTC. This sequence encodes CASSQDIDNEQFF. The chain has TRBV5-4 and TRBJ2-1; D unclear. In germline, CDR1 is SGHNT, CDR2 YYREEE (reference sequence). The CDR3 extends over 13 amino acids. Trimming shortened V by 4 bases and J by 5 bases, and 10 bases separated the two germline ends.

This clone has only one observation. V and J are TRBV29-1 and TRBJ2-7, with D perhaps matching TRBD1 (6 bases). The germline CDR1 and CDR2 sequences are SQVTM and ANQGSEA. The CDR3 sequence is 12 residues long. The V end was cut by 7 bases, the J end by 3 bases, with 13 bases between. The CDR3 here is CSARGADYEQYF. CDR3 DNA: TGCAGCGCCAGGGGCGCGGACTACGAGCAGTACTTC.

The chain has TRBV19 and TRBJ2-5; D not resolved. Germline CDR1 is LNHDA and CDR2 is SQIVND (reference sequence). Trimming removed 2 bases from V and 3 bases from J, with 13 bases in between. The CDR3 covers 15 residues. The DNA for the CDR3 is TGTGCCAGTAGTATACGGTCCGGTCGCGAAGAGACCCAGTACTTC. Residues: CASSIRSGREETQYF. Full variable domain (outside the CDR3, taken from reference TRBV19 and TRBJ2-5): DGGITQSPKYLFRKEGQNVTLSCEQNLNHDAMYWYRQDPGQGLRLIYYSQIVNDFQKGDIAEGYSVSREKKESFPLTVTSAQKNPTAFYLCASSIRSGREETQYFGPGTRLLVL.

The chain is built from TRBV27 and TRBJ2-7; D is ambiguous. Germline CDR1 and CDR2: MNHEY and SMNVEV (reference sequence). CDR3 length: 10 amino acids. Trimming shortened V by 3 bases and J by 7 bases, and 4 bases separated the two germline ends. The CDR3, as DNA: TGTGCCAGCAGTTTTGAGGAGCAGTACTTC. Translated: CASSFEEQYF.

The J gene is TRBJ2-2, the V gene TRBV30; D gene unclear. Germline V gene sequence: CDR1 GTSNPN, CDR2 SVGIG (reference sequence). This CDR3 region has 12 residues. The V gene lost 4 bases and the J gene lost 8 bases, with 11 bases spanning the gap. The CDR3 is CAWIGSAGELFF. In nucleotides, the CDR3 is TGTGCCTGGATCGGGTCGGCGGGGGAGCTGTTTTTT.

To note about this clone: The same CDR3 arises from other DNA sequences in this sample as well. J is TRBJ2-7 and V is TRBV7-9; 10 bases map to TRBD2. The V and J ends lost 1 base and 1 base, in that order; junction bases with no gene match: 1. CDR3 length: 15 residues. The V gene's germline CDR1 is SEHNR and CDR2 FQNEAQ (reference sequence). The CDR3 here is CASSLGTSGSYEQYF. The CDR3 nucleotides are TGTGCCAGCAGCTTAGGGACTAGCGGTTCCTACGAGCAGTACTTC.

The chain couples TRBV6-1 to TRBJ2-5; no clear D gene. CDR1 and CDR2 from the germline V gene are MNHNS and SASEGT. The CDR3 contains 17 residues. The V end lost 1 base, the J end lost 2 bases, and 17 bases lay between the germline ends. The CDR3 here is CASSEGVTETLQETQYF. The CDR3 DNA sequence: TGTGCCAGCAGTGAAGGGGTCACAGAGACACTTCAAGAGACCCAGTACTTC.

The chain recombines TRBV12-5 with TRBJ2-5; 9 nucleotides match TRBD2. The CDR3 is 15 residues long. With V trimmed by 3 bases and J by 4 bases, 6 bases remained unmatched. From germline, CDR1 is LGHNT and CDR2 FRNRAP. CDR3 protein: CASGLGAGGRETQYF. In DNA, the CDR3 is TGTGCTAGTGGTTTAGGAGCGGGAGGAAGAGAGACCCAGTACTTC.

The genes are TRBV30 and TRBJ1-4, with 7 nucleotides matching TRBD1. The CDR3 is 17 amino acids. The trim removed 8 bases at V and 0 bases at J, leaving 15 bases unmatched. Germline V gene data show CDR1 as GTSNPN and CDR2 as SVGIG (reference sequence). The CDR3: CASELTGIGATNEKLFF. The CDR3 DNA reads TGTGCCAGCGAACTGACAGGGATTGGGGCAACTAATGAAAAACTGTTTTTT.

The V and J genes are TRBV25-1 and TRBJ2-5, with 8 nucleotides matching TRBD2. Germline V gene lookup returns CDR1 MGHDK and CDR2 SYGVNS. The V segment lost 4 bases and the J segment 4 bases; nucleotides outside the gene matches: 5. The CDR3 consists of 14 residues. This CDR3 reads CASSGAGGTETQYF. CDR3 DNA sequence: TGTGCCAGCAGTGGTGCGGGAGGCACAGAGACCCAGTACTTC.

V is TRBV10-3 and J is TRBJ2-7, with 11 bases fitting TRBD2. V dropped 7 bases and J dropped 4; count of bases not matched to a gene: 9. There are 15 residues in the CDR3. CDR1 is ENHRY, CDR2 SYGVKD, per germline. The CDR3 loop is CAITLKLAGVYEQYF. In DNA, the CDR3 is TGTGCCATCACCCTAAAACTAGCGGGAGTTTACGAGCAGTACTTC.

This clone was recorded only once. The V gene is TRBV9, the J gene TRBJ1-6; 7 nucleotides agree with TRBD1. Trimming cost V 5 bases and J 3 bases; bases outside gene matches: 11. Germline V lookup: CDR1 SGDLS, CDR2 YYNGEE. This CDR3 comprises 17 residues. CDR3 protein: CASSTRDRSIYNSPLHF. CDR3 sequence (DNA): TGTGCCAGCAGTACCCGGGACAGATCGATCTATAATTCACCCCTCCACTTT.

J is TRBJ1-6 and V is TRBV5-6; no definite D call. V lost 2 bases and J 9 bases, leaving 6 bases between the germline ends. The CDR3 loop spans 12 amino acids. The germline gives CDR1 SGHDT, CDR2 YYEEEE. In nucleotides, the CDR3 is TGTGCCAGCAGCTTTGTCCGTTCACCCCTCCACTTT. It encodes CASSFVRSPLHF.

The chain recombines TRBV7-9 with TRBJ2-7; the D is unclear. The ends were cut back, 0 bases at V and 3 bases at J, with 9 bases in the middle. Germline V gives CDR1 SEHNR, CDR2 FQNEAQ (reference sequence). The CDR3 extends over 14 amino acids. DNA for the CDR3: TGTGCCAGCAGCTTAGCGGTCAGGAACTACGAGCAGTACTTC. Its translation is CASSLAVRNYEQYF.

As for this clone: In the same sample, other DNA sequences code for this CDR3. The chain joins TRBV9 to TRBJ2-6; D is unresolved. Germline V lookup: CDR1 SGDLS, CDR2 YYNGEE. CDR3 length: 14 amino acids. The V end lost 3 bases, the J end lost 0 bases, and 4 bases lay between the germline ends. The DNA for the CDR3 is TGTGCCAGCAGCGCAACCTCTGGGGCCAACGTCCTGACTTTC. Its translation is CASSATSGANVLTF. Filled out from reference TRBV9 and TRBJ2-6, the complete variable domain reads DSGVTQTPKHLITATGQRVTLRCSPRSGDLSVYWYQQSLDQGLQFLIQYYNGEERAKGNILERFSAQQFPDLHSELNLSSLELGDSALYFCASSATSGANVLTFGAGSRLTVL.

The CDR3 DNA reads as TGTGCCAGCAGTTTTAATTTGCGTGAGCAGTACTTC. This encodes CASSFNLREQYF. The chain employs TRBV28 and TRBJ2-7; D is uncertain. The V end lost 3 bases, the J end lost 7 bases, and 10 bases lay between the germline ends. The CDR3 sequence is 12 residues long. Per germline, CDR1 MDHEN and CDR2 SYDVKM.

The J gene is TRBJ2-7, the V gene TRBV5-1; D is undetermined. The CDR3 is 14 residues long. CDR1 is SGHRS, CDR2 YFSETQ, per germline. The ends were cut back, 4 bases at V and 0 bases at J, with 11 bases in the middle. The CDR3 reads CASSPDRSSYEQYF. The DNA of the CDR3 is TGCGCCAGCAGCCCGGACCGGAGCTCCTACGAGCAGTACTTC.